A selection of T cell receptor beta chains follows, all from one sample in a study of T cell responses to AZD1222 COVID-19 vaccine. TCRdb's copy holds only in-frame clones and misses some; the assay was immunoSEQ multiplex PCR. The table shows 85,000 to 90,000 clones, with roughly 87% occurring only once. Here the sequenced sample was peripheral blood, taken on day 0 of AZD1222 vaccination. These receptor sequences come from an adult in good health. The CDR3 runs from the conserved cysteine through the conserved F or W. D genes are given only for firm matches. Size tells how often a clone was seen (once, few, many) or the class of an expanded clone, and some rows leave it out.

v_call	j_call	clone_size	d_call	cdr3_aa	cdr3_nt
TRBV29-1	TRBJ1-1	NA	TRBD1	CSAQDRGMNTEAFF	TGCAGCGCGCAGGACAGGGGGATGAACACTGAAGCTTTCTTT
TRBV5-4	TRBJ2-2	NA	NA	CASSVRDSNTGELFF	TGTGCCAGCAGCGTCCGGGACTCGAACACCGGGGAGCTGTTTTTT
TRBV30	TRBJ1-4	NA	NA	CAWSTGYNEKLFF	TGTGCCTGGAGTACAGGCTATAATGAAAAACTGTTTTTT
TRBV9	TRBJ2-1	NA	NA	CASSATGKEDGIRQFF	TGTGCCAGCAGCGCGACGGGAAAAGAAGACGGAATCAGGCAGTTCTTC
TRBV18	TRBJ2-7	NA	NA	CASSPVGGEQYF	TGTGCCAGCTCACCTGTAGGAGGCGAGCAGTACTTC
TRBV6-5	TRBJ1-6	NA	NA	CASIPPGRGVSPLHF	TGTGCCAGCATCCCCCCTGGACGAGGGGTCTCACCCCTCCACTTT
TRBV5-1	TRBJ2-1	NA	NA	CASSSRPRNEQFF	TGCGCCAGCAGCTCCCGCCCGAGAAATGAGCAGTTCTTC
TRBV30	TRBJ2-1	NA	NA	CAWSTLQGMILNEQFF	TGTGCCTGGAGTACCCTGCAGGGCATGATACTGAATGAGCAGTTCTTC
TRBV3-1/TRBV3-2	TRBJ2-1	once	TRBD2	CASGLAGANEQFF	TGTGCCAGCGGACTAGCGGGAGCCAATGAGCAGTTCTTC
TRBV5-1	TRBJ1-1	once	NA	CASSLNGDTEAFF	TGCGCCAGCAGCTTGAACGGGGACACTGAAGCTTTCTTT
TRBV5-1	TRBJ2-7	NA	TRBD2	CASSLEAGGTYEQYF	TGCGCCAGCAGCTTGGAGGCGGGAGGGACCTACGAGCAGTACTTC
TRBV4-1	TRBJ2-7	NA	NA	CASSRTRDRTVIPYEQYF	TGCGCCAGCAGCCGAACCCGAGACAGGACCGTAATTCCCTACGAGCAGTACTTC
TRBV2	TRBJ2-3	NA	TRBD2	CASRGRVGAGGPSTDTQYF	TGTGCCAGCAGAGGAAGGGTTGGAGCGGGAGGGCCGAGCACAGATACGCAGTATTTT
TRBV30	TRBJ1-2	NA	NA	CAWSVAENHGYTF	TGTGCCTGGAGTGTGGCGGAGAACCATGGCTACACCTTC
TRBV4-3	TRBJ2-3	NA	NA	CASSQERTQPGTDTQYF	TGCGCCAGCAGCCAAGAACGAACCCAACCGGGCACAGATACGCAGTATTTT
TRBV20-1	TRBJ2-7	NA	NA	CSASRQGPDEQYF	TGCAGTGCTAGTAGGCAGGGTCCGGACGAGCAGTACTTC
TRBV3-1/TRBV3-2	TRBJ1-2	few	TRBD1	CASSTQQGARGYTF	TGTGCCAGCAGCACGCAACAGGGGGCTAGGGGCTACACCTTC
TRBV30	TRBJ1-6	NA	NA	CAWSSVDPRQSPLHF	TGTGCCTGGAGTTCCGTGGACCCCAGACAGTCACCCCTCCACTTT
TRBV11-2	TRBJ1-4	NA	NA	CASSLFPGTNEKLFF	TGTGCCAGCAGCCTCTTCCCCGGCACTAATGAAAAACTGTTTTTT
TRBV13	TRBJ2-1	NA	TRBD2	CASSQPGTSGYNEQFF	TGTGCCAGCAGCCAACCGGGGACTAGCGGGTACAATGAGCAGTTCTTC
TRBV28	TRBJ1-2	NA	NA	CASSLWSYGYTF	TGTGCCAGCAGTTTATGGAGCTATGGCTACACCTTC
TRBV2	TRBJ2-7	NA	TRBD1	CATQGAFDYEQYF	TGTGCCACTCAGGGGGCATTCGACTACGAGCAGTACTTC
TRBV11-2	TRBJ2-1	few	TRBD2	CASSSTSGFYNEQFF	TGTGCCAGCAGCAGTACTAGCGGGTTTTACAATGAGCAGTTCTTC
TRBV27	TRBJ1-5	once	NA	CASSLSGVLGQPQHF	TGTGCCAGCAGTTTATCGGGGGTGCTGGGGCAGCCCCAGCATTTT
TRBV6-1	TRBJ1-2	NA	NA	CASSEPRQVYGYTF	TGTGCCAGCAGTGAACCCCGCCAGGTCTATGGCTACACCTTC
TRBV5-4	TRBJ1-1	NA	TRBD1	CASSLGPGQADREAFF	TGTGCCAGCAGCTTGGGGCCCGGACAGGCCGACCGTGAAGCTTTCTTT
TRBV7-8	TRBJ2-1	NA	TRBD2	CASSLERGAYNEQFF	TGTGCCAGCAGCTTAGAACGGGGGGCCTACAATGAGCAGTTCTTC
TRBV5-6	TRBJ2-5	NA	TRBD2	CASSLMAGMGRERETQYF	TGTGCCAGCAGCTTAATGGCAGGGATGGGGCGGGAGCGAGAGACCCAGTACTTC
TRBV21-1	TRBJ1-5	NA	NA	CASSKARNSNQPQHF	TGTGCCAGCAGCAAAGCCAGGAATAGCAATCAGCCCCAGCATTTT